Below are 25 T cell receptor beta chains sequenced from a single sample in a study of blood T cells in healthy people across ages. For the second PCR, which ran for roughly 6 to 11 cycles, a sample-barcoded 5' primer and a J-beta primer mix were used. TCRdb redid the calling of the 5' RACE reads with MiXCR, one entry per CDR3 protein. The sample lists fewer than 1,000,000 distinct CDR3 sequences; 35% to 60% were seen once. The sequencing input was blood. The receptors derive from an elderly man in good health.

This clonotype was picked up a small number of times. The rearrangement links TRBV5-1 to TRBJ1-5; D gene ambiguous. The V gene lost 5 bases and the J gene lost 6 bases, with 15 bases spanning the gap. CDR3 size: 14 residues. Germline V gives CDR1 SGHRS, CDR2 YFSETQ. The CDR3 protein is CASSSTPGTQPQHF. The CDR3 DNA reads TGCGCCAGCAGTTCCACTCCCGGAACTCAGCCCCAGCATTTT.

This clonotype turned up a few times. The rearrangement uses TRBV7-9 and TRBJ1-4; tentative D call: TRBD1 (6 bases). Germline CDR1 and CDR2: SEHNR and FQNEAQ (reference sequence). This CDR3 region has 13 residues. Trimming cost V 4 bases and J 7 bases, with 10 bases left between them. CDR3 amino acids: CASSSQGTEKLFF. CDR3 in DNA: TGTGCCAGCAGCTCACAGGGAACTGAAAAACTGTTTTTT.

The chain uses TRBV7-2 and TRBJ2-2; 11 bases fit TRBD2. The V gene end was trimmed by 5 bases and the J gene end by 0 bases; junction bases not matched to a gene: 11. Per the germline V gene, CDR1 is SGHTA and CDR2 is FQGNSA. There are 19 residues in the CDR3. CDR3 bases: TGTGCCAGCAGCCCACGTTTGACTAGCGGGAAACCGAACACCGGGGAGCTGTTTTTT. Its protein is CASSPRLTSGKPNTGELFF.

In its sample, this clonotype was seen once. V gene TRBV27 combines with J gene TRBJ2-7; TRBD2 agrees at 8 bases. This CDR3 spans 14 amino acids. The junction had 11 bases not matched to a gene; V was cut back by 4 bases and J by 9 bases. Germline CDR1 MNHEY, CDR2 SMNVEV (reference sequence). The CDR3 bases are TGTGCCAGCAGTTCGGGACTAGGTGTCGGCGGGCAGTACTTC. Encoded protein: CASSSGLGVGGQYF.

In its sample, this clonotype was seen once. The chain joins TRBV20-1 to TRBJ2-5; tentatively, D is TRBD1 (5 bases). V was shortened by 3 bases and J by 0 bases, with 14 bases between the two germline ends. Germline CDR1 reads DFQATT; CDR2 reads SNEGSKA (reference sequence). The CDR3 extends over 15 amino acids. The CDR3 region is CSASSDNRYQETQYF. For the CDR3, the DNA is TGCAGTGCTAGCTCCGACAACAGGTACCAAGAGACCCAGTACTTC.

This chain joins TRBV24-1 and TRBJ1-5; perhaps TRBD1 as D (6 bases). The germline V gene encodes CDR1 KGHDR and CDR2 SFDVKD. The CDR3 runs 14 residues. Trimming took off 4 bases at V and 6 bases at J, with 12 bases between the two ends. CDR3 sequence: CATSDRGGLQPQHF. Here the CDR3 DNA reads TGTGCCACCAGTGACCGGGGGGGGCTTCAGCCCCAGCATTTT.

The CDR3 loop reads CASSQEGAEQETQYF. For the CDR3, the DNA is TGTGCCAGCAGCCAAGAGGGAGCGGAGCAAGAGACCCAGTACTTC. The chain is built from TRBV4-2 and TRBJ2-5; tentatively, D is TRBD2 (5 bases). This CDR3 is 15 amino acids long. V was cut by 0 bases and J by 2 bases, with 10 bases left in between. Germline V lookup: CDR1 LGHNA, CDR2 YNFKEQ.

V is TRBV20-1 and J is TRBJ2-7; weak D call: TRBD1 (6 bases). The DNA end is a closer match to TRBJ2-4, so the J assignment may be wrong. Germline values: CDR1 DFQATT, CDR2 SNEGSKA (reference sequence). The CDR3 extends over 17 amino acids. The CDR3: CSALKTETGLIEGIQYF. CDR3 bases: TGCAGTGCTCTCAAGACCGAGACAGGCTTGATCGAAGGCATTCAGTACTTC.

This clonotype was recorded once. This clone may be a read error of a much larger clone one base away. CDR3 in amino acids: CASEGLDTLYF. The DNA for the CDR3 is TGTGCCTCGGAGGGACTAGATACGCTGTATTTT. V gene TRBV7-2 combines with J gene TRBJ2-3; 8 bases line up with TRBD2. Germline V lookup: CDR1 SGHTA, CDR2 FQGNSA. The length of the CDR3 is 11 residues.

The rearrangement uses TRBV12-3 or TRBV12-4 and TRBJ2-3; D gene unclear. V shed 7 bases and J shed 4 bases, with 9 bases lying between them. The CDR3 has 12 residues. DNA of the CDR3: TGTGCCAGCATAGGTGGGGCAGATACGCAGTATTTT. Translated: CASIGGADTQYF.

The chain is built from TRBV20-1 and TRBJ1-2; TRBD1 might be the D (5 bases). Germline CDR1 DFQATT, CDR2 SNEGSKA (reference sequence). V lost 2 bases and J 2 bases, leaving 9 bases between the germline ends. This CDR3 spans 13 amino acids. The CDR3 nucleotides read TGCAGTGCTAGACCCGGGGACAACTATGGCTACACCTTC. Encoded protein: CSARPGDNYGYTF.

In this sample, this clonotype turned up a few times. The rearrangement links TRBV6-1 to TRBJ2-7; D remains unclear. V lost 6 bases, J lost 6 bases, and 27 bases lay in between. This CDR3 region has 17 residues. The germline CDR1 and CDR2 sequences are MNHNS and SASEGT. Here the CDR3 DNA reads TGTGCCAGCAGCTTTCGCTCGACTTGGGCACCTCATGGCGAGCAGTACTTC. It specifies CASSFRSTWAPHGEQYF.

The chain couples TRBV5-1 to TRBJ1-5; 10 bases are a match to TRBD1. This CDR3 is built from 14 residues. With V trimmed by 4 bases and J by 7 bases, 5 bases remained unmatched. CDR1 is SGHRS, CDR2 YFSETQ, per germline. CDR3 nucleotide sequence: TGCGCCAGCAGCGCCGGGACAGGGGACCAGCCCCAGCATTTT. Amino acid sequence: CASSAGTGDQPQHF.

The chain has TRBV6-1 and TRBJ2-2, with D hard to call. Per the germline V gene, CDR1 is MNHNS and CDR2 is SASEGT. The CDR3 loop spans 14 amino acids. V shed 3 bases and J shed 4 bases, with 9 bases lying between them. The CDR3 coding sequence is TGTGCCAGCAGTGATCTAGAGAGCACCGGGGAGCTGTTTTTT. As protein: CASSDLESTGELFF.

This chain connects TRBV20-1 to TRBJ2-3; 7 nucleotides agree with TRBD1. Germline CDR1 is DFQATT and CDR2 is SNEGSKA (reference sequence). The junction had 14 bases not matched to a gene; V was cut back by 8 bases and J by 3 bases. The CDR3 is 15 amino acids. The CDR3 reads CSTTIFRGSTDTQYF. CDR3 sequence (DNA): TGCAGTACCACGATCTTCAGGGGGAGTACAGATACGCAGTATTTT.

The genes are TRBV6-2 or TRBV6-3 and TRBJ2-7; 10 nucleotides match TRBD1. The CDR3 has 15 residues. CDR1 MNHEY and CDR2 SVGEGT come from the germline V gene. V gave up 6 bases and J gave up 3 bases; unmatched junction bases: 8. CDR3 residues: CASSLLGQGNYEQYF. The DNA of the CDR3 is TGTGCCAGCAGCCTCTTGGGACAGGGGAACTACGAGCAGTACTTC.

The chain employs TRBV9 and TRBJ1-2; a possible D gene is TRBD1 (6 bases). With 4 bases removed from V and 9 bases from J, the gap between germline ends came to 16 bases. CDR1 is SGDLS and CDR2 is YYNGEE in the germline V gene. This CDR3 spans 13 amino acids. Written as DNA, the CDR3 is TGTGCCAGCAGCCCGGGGGCCGACGGTCGCTACACCTTC. Translating it yields CASSPGADGRYTF. The full variable domain, in which reference TRBV9 and TRBJ1-2 provide the parts outside the CDR3, is DSGVTQTPKHLITATGQRVTLRCSPRSGDLSVYWYQQSLDQGLQFLIQYYNGEERAKGNILERFSAQQFPDLHSELNLSSLELGDSALYFCASSPGADGRYTFGSGTRLTVV.

The chain uses TRBV7-2 and TRBJ1-2, with D perhaps TRBD1 (6 bases). Trimming cost V 1 base and J 12 bases, with 12 bases left between them. CDR3 length: 12 residues. Germline V gene lookup returns CDR1 SGHTA and CDR2 FQGNSA. The CDR3 loop reads CASSLGGRRHTF. In DNA form, the CDR3 reads TGTGCCAGCAGCTTAGGGGGGCGGCGTCACACCTTC.

CDR3 sequence: CASSPDRVVRETQYF. In DNA, the CDR3 is TGTGCCAGCAGCCCTGACAGGGTAGTTCGGGAGACCCAGTACTTC. This chain connects TRBV11-1 to TRBJ2-5, with 7 positions matching TRBD1. CDR3 length: 15 residues. With V trimmed by 5 bases and J by 5 bases, 11 bases remained unmatched. Germline assignment: CDR1 SGHAT and CDR2 FQDESV (reference sequence).

The chain couples TRBV24-1 to TRBJ2-3; D is undetermined. The length of the CDR3 is 14 residues. Germline V gene lookup returns CDR1 KGHDR and CDR2 SFDVKD. Trimming took 5 bases from V and 1 from J, leaving 9 bases between them. The CDR3, as DNA: TGTGCCACCAGTGGGGCGGCAGGCACAGATACGCAGTATTTT. Translation: CATSGAAGTDTQYF.

This clonotype showed up just a few times. The J gene is TRBJ2-1, the V gene TRBV10-1; TRBD2 might be the D (5 bases). The ends were cut back, 0 bases at V and 13 bases at J, with 16 bases in the middle. Germline CDR1 reads WNHNN; CDR2 reads SYGVQD (reference sequence). The CDR3 loop spans 14 amino acids. The DNA of the CDR3 is TGCGCCAGCAGTGAGTCGGGCTATCGGACTGATCAGTTCTTC. It codes for CASSESGYRTDQFF.

The chain uses TRBV24-1 and TRBJ2-7; TRBD2 agrees at 8 bases. CDR1 is KGHDR, CDR2 SFDVKD, per germline. This CDR3 is 16 amino acids long. Unmatched junction bases numbered 14, after V lost 4 bases and J lost 7 bases. The CDR3 nucleotides read TGTGCCACCAGTGAGCCAGCGGGAGAGGTCTACAATGAGCAGTACTTC. The encoded protein is CATSEPAGEVYNEQYF.

V gene TRBV7-9 combines with J gene TRBJ2-3; D is unresolved. The germline gives CDR1 SEHNR, CDR2 FQNEAQ (reference sequence). This CDR3 is 15 amino acids long. V was pared by 2 bases and J by 2 bases, with 11 bases between. CDR3 in amino acids: CASSLIGATTDTQYF. The CDR3 DNA sequence: TGTGCCAGCAGCTTAATCGGAGCAACCACAGATACGCAGTATTTT.

This rearrangement joins TRBV3-1 to TRBJ1-2; no definite D call. Per the germline V gene, CDR1 is LGHDT and CDR2 is YNNKEL (reference sequence). The CDR3 extends over 16 amino acids. V dropped 0 bases and J dropped 4 bases, with 15 bases sitting between them. In DNA, the CDR3 is TGTGCCAGCAGCCAAGAGTCCTCAAGACCGAGCTATGGCTACACCTTC. This codes for CASSQESSRPSYGYTF. Variable domain in full (rest from reference TRBV3-1 and TRBJ1-2): DTAVSQTPKYLVTQMGNDKSIKCEQNLGHDTMYWYKQDSKKFLKIMFSYNNKELIINETVPNRFSPKSPDKAHLNLHINSLELGDSAVYFCASSQESSRPSYGYTFGSGTRLTVV.

The gene calls are TRBV27 and TRBJ2-7; 7 bases fit TRBD2. The germline V gene encodes CDR1 MNHEY and CDR2 SMNVEV (reference sequence). The V segment lost 2 bases and the J segment 6 bases; nucleotides outside the gene matches: 7. This CDR3 contains 14 residues. The CDR3 loop is CASSLGRDAGEQYF. The CDR3, as DNA: TGTGCCAGCAGTTTAGGGAGGGACGCGGGCGAGCAGTACTTC.